This T cell receptor (beta chain) was documented in a study of blood T cell repertoires in COVID-19. Turning to the study itself: Donors in the United States, Italy and Spain gave samples during acute or convalescent COVID-19.

Clones were read by immunoSEQ multiplex PCR, and TCRdb kept only the in-frame ones, dropping some. The sample has about 350,000 clones; over 75% are singletons. The germline V gene has CDR1 MNHEY and CDR2 SMNVEV (reference sequence). Trimming stripped 5 bases from V and 5 bases from J, with 12 bases between. This CDR3 comprises 13 residues. The sequence came from a woman in her 30s who had recovered from COVID-19. The chain joins TRBV27 to TRBJ1-2; D is uncertain. The specimen was PBMCs or T cells enriched from blood (not recorded which). CDR3 residues: CASSLPSGYGYTF. In DNA form, the CDR3 reads TGTGCCAGCAGTCTCCCGAGCGGTTATGGCTACACCTTC.